Listed below are T cell receptor beta chains from one sample, sequenced in a study of Graves' ophthalmopathy and Graves' hyperthyroidism. Via MiXCR, TCRdb re-called the multiplex PCR reads, giving one row per CDR3 protein. This sample yields around 1,000,000 distinct CDR3 sequences, of which less than 45% are seen a single time; 11% belongs to the top ten. Sample: peripheral blood or thyroid tissue (not recorded which). These receptors all come from an adult man with Graves' hyperthyroidism. Each CDR3 is given with its conserved first and last residue. A D gene is named only where the DNA matches it firmly. Not every row has a clone size; where given, it reads once, few, many or a size class.

cdr3_aa: CASSPSPGGRETQYF
cdr3_nt: TGTGCCAGCAGCCCGAGCCCAGGGGGGAGAGAGACCCAGTACTTC
v_call: TRBV7-9
j_call: TRBJ2-5
d_call: .
clone_size: many

cdr3_aa: CASSSSDRYNQPQHF
cdr3_nt: TGTGCCAGCAGCTCCTCAGACAGATACAATCAGCCCCAGCATTTT
v_call: TRBV7-8
j_call: TRBJ1-5
d_call: .
clone_size: once

cdr3_aa: CASSLESLQGYTF
cdr3_nt: TGTGCCAGCAGCCTTGAGTCGTTGCAAGGCTACACCTTC
v_call: TRBV12-3/TRBV12-4
j_call: TRBJ1-2
d_call: .
clone_size: many

cdr3_aa: CATSDDHGPTYEQYF
cdr3_nt: TGTGCCACCAGTGATGACCACGGACCAACCTACGAGCAGTACTTC
v_call: TRBV24-1
j_call: TRBJ2-7
d_call: .
clone_size: many

cdr3_aa: CASSIWGNMNQPQHF
cdr3_nt: TGTGCCAGTAGTATCTGGGGAAATATGAATCAGCCCCAGCATTTT
v_call: TRBV19
j_call: TRBJ1-5
d_call: .
clone_size: .

cdr3_aa: CSAEFSSYNSPLHF
cdr3_nt: TGCAGTGCAGAGTTTAGCTCCTATAATTCACCCCTCCACTTT
v_call: TRBV20-1
j_call: TRBJ1-6
d_call: .
clone_size: many

cdr3_aa: CASTLAGSLNVLTF
cdr3_nt: TGTGCCAGCACCCTGGCGGGCAGCCTCAACGTCCTGACTTTC
v_call: TRBV5-1
j_call: TRBJ2-6
d_call: .
clone_size: few

cdr3_aa: CASRQGNRELFF
cdr3_nt: TGTGCCAGCAGGCAAGGGAACCGGGAGCTGTTTTTT
v_call: TRBV6-2/TRBV6-3
j_call: TRBJ2-2
d_call: .
clone_size: few

cdr3_aa: CASSQDRGRTNYGYTF
cdr3_nt: TGTGCCAGCAGCCAAGATAGGGGACGGACGAACTATGGCTACACCTTC
v_call: TRBV9
j_call: TRBJ1-2
d_call: .
clone_size: many

cdr3_aa: CATSDPEGGTGELFF
cdr3_nt: TGTGCCACCAGTGATCCGGAGGGTGGCACCGGGGAGCTGTTTTTT
v_call: TRBV24-1
j_call: TRBJ2-2
d_call: .
clone_size: many

cdr3_aa: CASSLALGSYNSPLHF
cdr3_nt: TGTGCCAGCAGCTTAGCGCTGGGTTCCTATAATTCACCCCTCCACTTT
v_call: TRBV7-9
j_call: TRBJ1-6
d_call: .
clone_size: few

cdr3_aa: CSARNFRTPTDGYTF
cdr3_nt: TGCAGTGCTAGGAACTTCAGGACACCTACGGATGGCTACACCTTC
v_call: TRBV20-1
j_call: TRBJ1-2
d_call: .
clone_size: .

cdr3_aa: CASSWPGGPGETQYF
cdr3_nt: TGTGCCAGCAGTTGGCCGGGAGGGCCTGGCGAGACCCAGTACTTC
v_call: TRBV12-3/TRBV12-4
j_call: TRBJ2-5
d_call: TRBD2
clone_size: .

cdr3_aa: CASRRGAGNVETQYF
cdr3_nt: TGTGCCAGCAGGAGGGGCGCGGGAAACGTAGAGACCCAGTACTTC
v_call: TRBV6-5
j_call: TRBJ2-5
d_call: .
clone_size: .

cdr3_aa: CASSGVQGMNTEAFF
cdr3_nt: TGTGCCAGCAGCGGAGTACAGGGGATGAACACTGAAGCTTTCTTT
v_call: TRBV5-8
j_call: TRBJ1-1
d_call: TRBD1
clone_size: .

cdr3_aa: CASSQAVGETQYF
cdr3_nt: TGTGCCAGCAGCCAAGCGGTAGGGGAGACCCAGTACTTC
v_call: TRBV14
j_call: TRBJ2-5
d_call: .
clone_size: many

cdr3_aa: CASSPPKGTGYTF
cdr3_nt: TGTGCCAGCAGTCCCCCGAAGGGGACCGGCTACACCTTC
v_call: TRBV28
j_call: TRBJ1-2
d_call: .
clone_size: few

cdr3_aa: CAWGTFAGANVLTF
cdr3_nt: TGTGCCTGGGGGACCTTCGCCGGGGCCAACGTCCTGACTTTC
v_call: TRBV30
j_call: TRBJ2-6
d_call: .
clone_size: .

cdr3_aa: CAISTGQPGNTF
cdr3_nt: TGTGCCATCAGTACAGGACAGCCTGGAAACACCTTC
v_call: TRBV10-3
j_call: TRBJ1-2
d_call: .
clone_size: few

cdr3_aa: CATSITGQYGYTF
cdr3_nt: TGTGCCACCAGCATCACCGGGCAATATGGCTACACCTTC
v_call: TRBV15
j_call: TRBJ1-2
d_call: .
clone_size: once

cdr3_aa: CASSLALIQPQHF
cdr3_nt: TGTGCCAGCAGTTTAGCCCTTATCCAGCCCCAGCATTTT
v_call: TRBV12-3/TRBV12-4
j_call: TRBJ1-5
d_call: .
clone_size: many